This T cell receptor beta chain was profiled in a study of T cell clones after liver transplantation. Using immunoSEQ multiplex PCR, the repertoire was profiled, and TCRdb retains in-frame clones only, with some absent. The table shows tens of thousands of clones, with 80% occurring only once. This CDR3 has 15 residues. The V and J ends lost 3 bases and 5 bases respectively, with 14 bases between them. Germline loops: CDR1 KGHSH, CDR2 LQKENI. This receptor was identified in a human patient who received a liver transplant. Some T cells may be supplied by the graft donor. This sequence joins TRBV18 and TRBJ1-5; no firm D call. The starting material was CD4+ T cells from blood, obtained 12 months after liver transplant. The CDR3 sequence is CASSPSGSRDQPQHF. The CDR3 DNA sequence: TGTGCCAGCTCACCCTCCGGAAGCCGTGATCAGCCCCAGCATTTT.